This TCR beta chain was identified during a study of T cell repertoires in cytomegalovirus infection (dated by TCRdb to about 2019). About the study as a whole: Donor HLA type was relevant to the analysis, as public TCR beta signatures indicated carriage of CMV infection together with the matching HLA type. On the study overall, not on this receptor specifically: The ex vivo response was dominated by HLA-C-restricted CMV-specific TCR beta clonotypes, which also provided the single most frequent clonotype in two of eight donors. In both this cohort and an independent cohort of more than 350 donors, the cumulative frequency of public TCR beta family members distinguished carriers of CMV infection plus the relevant HLA type.

Trimming removed 4 bases from V and 3 bases from J, leaving 10 bases between the germline ends. For CDR1 and CDR2, the germline V gene (reference sequence) lists DFQATT and SNEGSKA. From cysteine to phenylalanine, the CDR3 is 13 amino acids long. The only DNA kept is the CDR3, 39 bases in frame from the first base. TCRdb records Illumina HiSeq 1500 as the sequencer. TCRdb passed the public sequencing reads through fastp at Q25 and MiXCR, retaining productive beta sequences. Rows with a matching CDR3 protein are joined into one entry that keeps the most common DNA and genes. Present in this sample are about 76,000 distinct CDR3 sequences, 3.7% of which were seen just once. The ten most abundant clones make up roughly 4.4% of the sample. This clonotype was seen many times. It has no known antigen specificity. No much larger clone is present one base from it, and per-base qualities are unavailable.

The sequence came from a human donor in good health (CMV status not recorded). Some clones in this sample may be carry-over from other donors' samples. Sequencing was carried out using PBMCs. The sequence joins TRBV20-1 to TRBJ1-5; the D gene is perhaps TRBD1, on 5 matching bases. The nucleotide sequence is TGCAGTGCTAACATGGGGGACAATCAGCCCCAGCATTTT. Protein translation: CSANMGDNQPQHF.